This entry is about one T cell receptor (beta chain). The sample originates from a study of blood T cell repertoires in COVID-19. The overall study: Samples representing acute and convalescent COVID-19 were sourced from the United States, Italy and Spain. T cells, B-cell-depleted T cells, or PBMCs supplied cDNA or gDNA.

This CDR3 has 15 residues. Per germline, CDR1 SNHLY and CDR2 FYNNEI. V shed 5 bases, J shed 7 bases, and the junction held 11 bases outside the gene matches. In the authors' workflow: Quantification of nucleated cells was approximated via reference gene primer amplification. Clones were sequenced by immunoSEQ multiplex PCR, and TCRdb holds only the in-frame ones, with some missing. That table gives V, J and clone size, and the DNA gave D and trimming. The table has about 80,000 clones, approximately 80% seen once. This receptor was taken from a human donor in a cohort sampled during active COVID-19. The sequenced material came from peripheral blood. J is TRBJ2-5 and V is TRBV2; TRBD2 matches at 9 bases. The CDR3 sequence: CASSLGSGSSGTQYF. The CDR3 DNA is TGTGCCAGCAGTTTGGGTAGCGGGAGTTCGGGGACCCAGTACTTC. The variable domain in full, completed from reference TRBV2 and TRBJ2-5, reads EPEVTQTPSHQVTQMGQEVILRCVPISNHLYFYWYRQILGQKVEFLVSFYNNEISEKSEIFDDQFSVERPDGSNFTLKIRSTKLEDSAMYFCASSLGSGSSGTQYFGPGTRLLVL.